The 17 T cell receptor beta chains below come from one sample, sequenced in a study of T cell repertoires in cytomegalovirus infection. Their antigens are not known. TCRdb processed the reads anew with MiXCR; each CDR3 protein has one entry. Among fewer than 850,000 distinct CDR3 sequences listed, 25% to 30% were seen once. The source was cultured CD8+ T cells from PBMCs, collected from culture after CMV antigen stimulation. The receptors here all came from a human donor in good health (CMV status not recorded). Some clones in this sample may be carry-over from other donors' samples.

Only a few counts were recorded for this clonotype. CDR3 amino acids: CASSRDGPNEKLFF. The CDR3 bases are TGTGCCAGCAGCAGGGACGGGCCTAATGAAAAACTGTTTTTT. This chain links TRBV7-2 with TRBJ1-4, with D possibly being TRBD1 (5 bases). The germline CDR1 and CDR2 sequences are SGHTA and FQGNSA. V was trimmed by 5 bases and J by 3 bases, leaving 10 bases between them. The length of the CDR3 is 14 residues.

The rearrangement links TRBV14 to TRBJ2-2; perhaps D is TRBD1 or TRBD2 (5 bases each). CDR3 length: 20 residues. Germline CDR1 is SGHDN and CDR2 is FVKESK. The germline V and J ends were trimmed by 0 bases and 0 bases, with 20 bases remaining between them. CDR3 nucleotide sequence: TGTGCCAGCAGCCAAGAGGGGCCCCTCAGAGCGGTATCGAACACCGGGGAGCTGTTTTTT. Protein product: CASSQEGPLRAVSNTGELFF.

This clonotype has ten or more counts. The J gene is TRBJ2-1, the V gene TRBV7-2, with 8 bases matching TRBD2. The CDR3 totals 15 residues. The ends lost 5 bases at V and 0 bases at J; junction bases unmatched: 3. Germline V gene data show CDR1 as SGHTA and CDR2 as FQGNSA. The CDR3 DNA follows: TGTGCCAGCAGCCGTAGCGGGGTCTCCTACAATGAGCAGTTCTTC. Protein sequence: CASSRSGVSYNEQFF.

The CDR3 reads CATSRDWGEVAGRNEQFF. The CDR3 nucleotides are TGTGCCACCAGCAGAGATTGGGGGGAGGTAGCGGGGAGAAATGAGCAGTTCTTC. V usage is TRBV15 and J usage is TRBJ2-1, with TRBD2 identical over 8 bases. Germline loops: CDR1 LNHNV, CDR2 YYDKDF (reference sequence). With 0 bases clipped from V and 7 bases from J, the junction kept 14 bases outside the gene matches. The CDR3 has 18 residues. Variable domain in full (rest from reference TRBV15 and TRBJ2-1): DAMVIQNPRYQVTQFGKPVTLSCSQTLNHNVMYWYQQKSSQAPKLLFHYYDKDFNNEADTPDNFQSRRPNTSFCFLDIRSPGLGDTAMYLCATSRDWGEVAGRNEQFFGPGTRLTVL.

The table lists this clonotype with many counts. The genes are TRBV12-3 or TRBV12-4 and TRBJ2-4, with no clear D. The CDR3 spans 18 residues. V lost 1 base and J 6 bases, leaving 22 bases between the germline ends. The CDR3 here is CASSLDSPTWPARNIQYF. The CDR3 DNA reads TGTGCCAGCAGTTTAGATTCCCCGACTTGGCCCGCAAGAAACATTCAGTACTTC.

The chain joins TRBV4-3 to TRBJ2-3; a possible D gene is TRBD1 (5 bases). Trimming removed 3 bases at V and 7 bases at J, with 20 bases between. Germline V CDR1 and CDR2: LGHNA, YSLEER. The CDR3 runs 16 residues. The CDR3 nucleotides read TGCGCCAGCAGCCAGAGATGGGGCGACTCTAAGAATACGCAGTATTTT. Translation gives CASSQRWGDSKNTQYF.

A few counts support this clonotype. The gene calls are TRBV6-1 and TRBJ2-3; D unresolved. Germline V gives CDR1 MNHNS, CDR2 SASEGT. V shed 8 bases and J shed 6 bases, with 9 bases lying between them. The CDR3 has 11 amino acids. CDR3 sequence reads: CASFETDTQYF. Here the CDR3 DNA reads TGTGCCAGCTTCGAGACGGATACGCAGTATTTT.

The sample holds a few counts of this clonotype. This chain links TRBV7-6 with TRBJ1-5; a weak D match, TRBD1 (5 bases). This CDR3 spans 13 amino acids. The V end was cut by 1 base, the J end by 6 bases, with 7 bases between. Germline V gives CDR1 SGHVS, CDR2 FNYEAQ. The CDR3 DNA sequence: TGTGCCAGCAGCTTAGAGCAGGGTCAGCCCCAGCATTTT. Its translation is CASSLEQGQPQHF. Variable domain in full (rest from reference TRBV7-6 and TRBJ1-5): GAGVSQSPRYKVTKRGQDVALRCDPISGHVSLYWYRQALGQGPEFLTYFNYEAQQDKSGLPNDRFSAERPEGSISTLTIQRTEQRDSAMYRCASSLEQGQPQHFGDGTRLSIL.

The chain couples TRBV12-3 or TRBV12-4 to TRBJ2-5, with TRBD1 matching 7 bases. The CDR3 runs 13 residues. V shed 7 bases, J shed 2 bases, and the junction held 4 bases outside the gene matches. In DNA form, the CDR3 reads TGTGCCAGCATCGTGACAGGGCAAGAGACCCAGTACTTC. Protein: CASIVTGQETQYF.

This clonotype was observed a few times. This chain connects TRBV7-6 to TRBJ1-1; no clear D gene. The V end lost 0 bases, the J end lost 0 bases, and 11 bases lay between the germline ends. The CDR3 covers 16 residues. Germline V gives CDR1 SGHVS, CDR2 FNYEAQ. The CDR3 DNA is TGTGCCAGCAGCTTAGCACAGAGATACATGAACACTGAAGCTTTCTTT. Its protein is CASSLAQRYMNTEAFF.

This chain joins TRBV2 and TRBJ2-2; D may be TRBD1 (5 bases). Trimming took 6 bases from V and 7 from J, leaving 18 bases between them. Germline V gene sequence: CDR1 SNHLY, CDR2 FYNNEI. There are 15 residues in the CDR3. In DNA form, the CDR3 reads TGTGCCAGCAGAGGAGTGACAGACATTGACGGGGAGCTGTTTTTT. It translates to CASRGVTDIDGELFF.

This clonotype was seen ten or more times. The chain is built from TRBV7-2 and TRBJ1-1; no clear D gene. Trimming left V 10 bases short and J 4 bases short, with 19 bases between. Germline CDR1 is SGHTA and CDR2 is FQGNSA. The length of the CDR3 is 14 residues. CDR3 bases: TGTGCCATTCGGAAGAGGGCGTTGAGCACTGAAGCTTTCTTT. Translated: CAIRKRALSTEAFF.

This clonotype has only a few counts. The genes are TRBV19 and TRBJ1-1; the D gene is possibly TRBD1 (5 bases). CDR1 is LNHDA and CDR2 is SQIVND in the germline V gene (reference sequence). V lost 10 bases and J lost 4, with 10 bases in between. There are 11 residues in the CDR3. The CDR3 nucleotides read TGTGCCACTTTCCAGGGCACTGAAGCTTTCTTT. Translating it yields CATFQGTEAFF. Supplemented by reference TRBV19 and TRBJ1-1, the full variable domain reads DGGITQSPKYLFRKEGQNVTLSCEQNLNHDAMYWYRQDPGQGLRLIYYSQIVNDFQKGDIAEGYSVSREKKESFPLTVTSAQKNPTAFYLCATFQGTEAFFGQGTRLTVV.

Remarks on this clonotype: One end of the junction fails to match germline, which may point to a read error. The V gene is TRBV7-9, the J gene TRBJ1-1; D might be TRBD1 (6 bases). This CDR3 contains 16 residues. Germline values: CDR1 SEHNR, CDR2 FQNEAQ (reference sequence). The CDR3 loop reads CASSSPRGQANTVAFF. For the CDR3, the DNA is TGTGCCAGCAGCTCCCCCCGGGGACAAGCGAACACTGTAGCTTTCTTT. The complete variable domain, with remaining parts taken from reference TRBV7-9 and TRBJ1-1, reads DTGVSQNPRHKITKRGQNVTFRCDPISEHNRLYWYRQTLGQGPEFLTYFQNEAQLEKSRLLSDRFSAERPKGSFSTLEIQRTEQGDSAMYLCASSSPRGQANTVAFFGQGTRLTVV.

V and J are TRBV5-8 and TRBJ2-1; perhaps TRBD2 as D (7 bases). The V end was cut by 0 bases, the J end by 9 bases, with 13 bases between. CDR1 and CDR2 from the germline V gene are SGHTS and YDEGEE. The CDR3 consists of 14 residues. The CDR3 DNA follows: TGTGCCAGCAGCTTGGGACGGGGGGCAGGTGAGCAGTTCTTC. Residues: CASSLGRGAGEQFF. The full variable domain, its missing parts supplied by reference TRBV5-8 and TRBJ2-1, is EAGVTQSPTHLIKTRGQQATLRCSPISGHTSVYWYQQALGLGLQFLLWYDEGEERNRGNFPPRFSGRQFPNYSSELNVNALELEDSALYLCASSLGRGAGEQFFGPGTRLTVL.

This clonotype came up a few times. The gene calls are TRBV7-3 and TRBJ1-2; 9 positions match TRBD1. The CDR3 has 15 residues. CDR1 and CDR2 (germline): SGHTA, FQGTGA. V shed 5 bases and J 3 bases; nucleotides not matched to a gene: 7. CDR3 coding DNA: TGTGCCAGCAGCACCGGACAGGGGTTCGACTATGGCTACACCTTC. This translates into CASSTGQGFDYGYTF. Looking up the rest from reference TRBV7-3 and TRBJ1-2 gives the full variable domain: GAGVSQTPSNKVTEKGKYVELRCDPISGHTALYWYRQSLGQGPEFLIYFQGTGAADDSGLPNDRFFAVRPEGSVSTLKIQRTERGDSAVYLCASSTGQGFDYGYTFGSGTRLTVV.

This clonotype was recorded a few times. The gene calls are TRBV7-9 and TRBJ2-7; 9 positions agree with TRBD1. V shed 5 bases, J shed 1 base, and the junction held 9 bases outside the gene matches. CDR1 is SEHNR and CDR2 is FQNEAQ in the germline V gene (reference sequence). This CDR3 region has 16 residues. The CDR3 DNA reads TGTGCCAGCAGCAACAGGGGACAGGGTGGGTCCTACGAGCAGTACTTC. This gives the protein CASSNRGQGGSYEQYF.